The following is a T cell receptor beta chain sequence with its context. Profiled with immunoSEQ multiplex PCR; TCRdb holds only in-frame clones, not every one. The sample lists more than 55,000 clones, about 88% occurring once. The data stem from a study of T cell responses to AZD1222 COVID-19 vaccine. Sequences were derived from peripheral blood, sampled 28 days after the second AZD1222 dose. The clonotype originates from an adult who received the AZD1222 COVID-19 vaccine.

The CDR3, as DNA: TGTGCCAGCAGGGGGAGAACTAATGAAAAACTGTTTTTT. It encodes CASRGRTNEKLFF. This rearrangement joins TRBV12-3 or TRBV12-4 to TRBJ1-4, with no clear D. CDR3 length: 13 residues. V was trimmed by 6 bases and J by 1 base, leaving 6 bases between them.